The 8 T cell receptor beta chains below were found in one sample sequenced in a study of shared clonotypes between healthy human individuals (dated by TCRdb to 2018 to 2021). Library construction relied on the immunoSEQ multiplex PCR assay. TCRdb took over this immuneACCESS table, retaining in-frame rearrangements with V and J assigned. Such tables are incomplete; in checked studies, under half of the missing clones stem from an unresolved V gene, and the remainder is unexplained. The sample table contains over 1.4 million clones; only one count was recorded for over 95% of them. The top ten clonotypes cover roughly 1.1% of the sample. The sequencing sample was made of naive CD4+ T cells sorted from blood. The cell subset or site label, as the study defines it: CD45RA+ positively selected. The receptors here all came from a man aged 30-40 years in good health.

The chain couples TRBV4-1 to TRBJ1-2; D is uncertain. The CDR3 spans 17 residues. V lost 0 bases to trimming and J lost 3 bases, with 17 bases between them. The germline V gene encodes CDR1 MGHRA and CDR2 YSYEKL. This CDR3 reads CASSQDSRSGPDYGYTF. Here the CDR3 DNA reads TGCGCCAGCAGCCAAGATTCGAGGAGCGGTCCCGACTATGGCTACACCTTC.

The rearrangement uses TRBV5-1 and TRBJ2-7, with 12 bases lining up with TRBD2. The CDR3 is made up of 16 amino acids. Losses at the gene ends were 0 bases for V and 5 bases for J; bases not matched to a gene: 6. The germline gives CDR1 SGHRS, CDR2 YFSETQ. The CDR3 DNA is TGCGCCAGCAGCTTGGGACTAGCGGGAGTTATCCACGAGCAGTACTTC. Translating it yields CASSLGLAGVIHEQYF.

This clone occurred a few times. The rearrangement joins TRBV11-2 to TRBJ2-2; D is unresolved. The V end lost 5 bases, the J end lost 6 bases, and 4 bases lay between the germline ends. The CDR3 is made up of 11 amino acids. Germline V gene sequence: CDR1 SGHAT, CDR2 FQNNGV. The CDR3 sequence: CASSRSGELFF. The CDR3 DNA follows: TGTGCCAGCAGCCGTTCCGGGGAGCTGTTTTTT.

The genes are TRBV7-2 and TRBJ2-3; 13 bases align to TRBD2. This CDR3 spans 17 amino acids. The V and J ends lost 5 bases and 2 bases, in that order; junction bases with no gene match: 7. The germline CDR1 and CDR2 sequences are SGHTA and FQGNSA. CDR3 nucleotide sequence: TGTGCCAGCAGCGCAGAGACTAGCGGGAGGCCCACAGATACGCAGTATTTT. It yields the protein CASSAETSGRPTDTQYF.

This chain connects TRBV28 to TRBJ2-7, with D possibly being TRBD1 (5 bases). The ends were cut back, 6 bases at V and 4 bases at J, with 13 bases in the middle. The CDR3 sequence is 13 residues long. CDR1 is MDHEN, CDR2 SYDVKM, per germline. The CDR3 coding sequence is TGTGCCAGCAGCCGCAGGGTGGGGTACGAGCAGTACTTC. Protein product: CASSRRVGYEQYF.

This sequence joins TRBV9 and TRBJ2-2; 7 positions match TRBD2. This CDR3 is 16 amino acids long. The V segment lost 3 bases and the J segment 6 bases; nucleotides outside the gene matches: 11. Germline CDR1 and CDR2: SGDLS and YYNGEE. CDR3 sequence reads: CASSARDYTWAGELFF. In DNA, the CDR3 is TGTGCCAGCAGCGCGCGGGACTATACTTGGGCCGGGGAGCTGTTTTTT.

This clone has only one observation. This chain links TRBV11-2 with TRBJ2-2; 9 nucleotides agree with TRBD2. Germline loops: CDR1 SGHAT, CDR2 FQNNGV. The CDR3 is 18 residues long. V lost 5 bases to trimming and J lost 4 bases; unmatched junction nucleotides: 14. The CDR3 DNA reads as TGTGCCAGCAGCAAAAGGGCTACCGGGACTAGCTTCACCGGGGAGCTGTTTTTT. It is translated as CASSKRATGTSFTGELFF.

J is TRBJ2-3 and V is TRBV9; TRBD2 is a possible D gene (6 bases). CDR1 and CDR2 from the germline V gene are SGDLS and YYNGEE. The CDR3 length is 17 residues. V was clipped by 3 bases and J by 4 bases, with 21 bases between them. CDR3 nucleotide sequence: TGTGCCAGCAGCGACGCCGGGAGTGCCAAACCCTCAGATACGCAGTATTTT. Residues: CASSDAGSAKPSDTQYF.